The following is a T cell receptor (beta chain) sequence with its context. The data are from a study of T-cell reconstitution after alpha-beta-depleted transplantation in children. Library preparation (for TCRbeta) was performed with unique molecular identifiers. TCRdb independently ran MiXCR on the PCR reads; one entry per CDR3 protein. The sample contains over 200,000 distinct CDR3 sequences, 8.5% to 10% of which appear only once. The CDR3 spans 15 residues. Per germline, CDR1 SEHNR and CDR2 FQNEAQ (reference sequence). J lost 3 bases, V lost 1 base, and 5 bases had no gene match. The source is a human donor who donated a stem cell graft to a child with acute lymphoblastic leukemia. J is TRBJ1-1 and V is TRBV7-9, with 7 bases aligning to TRBD1. The sequences come from PBMCs from the stem cell graft donor, collected from the stem cell graft. CDR3 amino acids: CASSLVSQGDTEAFF. The CDR3 DNA follows: TGTGCCAGCAGCTTAGTCAGCCAGGGGGACACTGAAGCTTTCTTT.